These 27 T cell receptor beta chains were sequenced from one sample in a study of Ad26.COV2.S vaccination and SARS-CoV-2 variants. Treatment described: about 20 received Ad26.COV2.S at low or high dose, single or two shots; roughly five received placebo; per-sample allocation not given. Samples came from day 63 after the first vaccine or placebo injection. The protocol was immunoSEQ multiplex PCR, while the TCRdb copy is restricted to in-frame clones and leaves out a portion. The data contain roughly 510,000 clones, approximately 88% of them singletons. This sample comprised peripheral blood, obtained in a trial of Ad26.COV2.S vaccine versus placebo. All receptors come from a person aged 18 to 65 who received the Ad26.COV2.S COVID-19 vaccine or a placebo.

CDR3 region: CASEQGVRTEAFF. The CDR3 nucleotides read TGTGCCAGCGAACAGGGGGTGAGGACTGAAGCTTTCTTT. The gene calls are TRBV28 and TRBJ1-1, with TRBD1 matching over 8 bases. V dropped 8 bases and J dropped 5; count of bases not matched to a gene: 7. CDR3 length equals 13 residues. Germline V gives CDR1 MDHEN, CDR2 SYDVKM.

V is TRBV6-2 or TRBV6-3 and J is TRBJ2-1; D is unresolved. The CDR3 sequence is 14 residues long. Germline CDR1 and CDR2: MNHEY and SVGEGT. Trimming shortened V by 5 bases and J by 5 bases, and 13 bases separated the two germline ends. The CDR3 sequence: CASSRFPPHNEQFF. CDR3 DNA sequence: TGTGCCAGCAGTCGCTTCCCCCCTCACAATGAGCAGTTCTTC.

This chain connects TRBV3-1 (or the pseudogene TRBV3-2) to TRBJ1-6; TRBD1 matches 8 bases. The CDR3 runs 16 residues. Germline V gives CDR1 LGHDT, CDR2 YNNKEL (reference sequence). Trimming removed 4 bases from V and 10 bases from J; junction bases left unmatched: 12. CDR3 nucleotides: TGTGCCAGCAGCCCAGGGACAGGAGCCCAAGGCTCACCCCTCCACTTT. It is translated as CASSPGTGAQGSPLHF.

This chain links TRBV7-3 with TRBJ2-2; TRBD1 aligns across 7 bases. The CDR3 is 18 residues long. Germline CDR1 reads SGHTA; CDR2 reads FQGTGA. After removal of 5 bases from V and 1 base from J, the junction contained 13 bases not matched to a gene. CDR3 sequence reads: CASSPNPGQVRNTGELFF. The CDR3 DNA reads TGTGCCAGCAGCCCAAATCCCGGACAGGTTAGGAACACCGGGGAGCTGTTTTTT.

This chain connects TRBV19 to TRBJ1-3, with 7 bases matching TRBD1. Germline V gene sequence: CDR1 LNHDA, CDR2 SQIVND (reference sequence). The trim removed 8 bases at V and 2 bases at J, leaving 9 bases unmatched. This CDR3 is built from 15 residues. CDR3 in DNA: TGTGCCAGTGGAATTTCAGGGGGTGCTGGAAACACCATATATTTT. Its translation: CASGISGGAGNTIYF. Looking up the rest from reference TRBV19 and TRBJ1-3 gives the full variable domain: DGGITQSPKYLFRKEGQNVTLSCEQNLNHDAMYWYRQDPGQGLRLIYYSQIVNDFQKGDIAEGYSVSREKKESFPLTVTSAQKNPTAFYLCASGISGGAGNTIYFGEGSWLTVV.

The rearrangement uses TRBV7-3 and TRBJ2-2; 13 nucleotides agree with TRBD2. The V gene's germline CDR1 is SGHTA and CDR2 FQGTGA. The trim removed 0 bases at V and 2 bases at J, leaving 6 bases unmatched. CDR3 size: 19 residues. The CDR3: CASSLTAGLAGTNTGELFF. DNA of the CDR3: TGTGCCAGCAGCTTAACGGCGGGACTAGCGGGGACAAACACCGGGGAGCTGTTTTTT.

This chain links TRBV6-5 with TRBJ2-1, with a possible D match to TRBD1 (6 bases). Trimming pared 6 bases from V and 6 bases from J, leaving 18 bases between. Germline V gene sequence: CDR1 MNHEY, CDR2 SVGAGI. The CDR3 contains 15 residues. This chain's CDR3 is CASSTTGLVSNEQFF. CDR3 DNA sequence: TGTGCCAGCAGCACTACAGGGTTGGTCAGCAATGAGCAGTTCTTC.

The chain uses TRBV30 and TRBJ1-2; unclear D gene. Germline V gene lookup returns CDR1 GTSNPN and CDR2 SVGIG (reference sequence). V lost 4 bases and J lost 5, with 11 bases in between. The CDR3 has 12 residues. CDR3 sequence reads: CAWKDREYGYTF. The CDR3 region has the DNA TGTGCCTGGAAAGATCGCGAATATGGCTACACCTTC.

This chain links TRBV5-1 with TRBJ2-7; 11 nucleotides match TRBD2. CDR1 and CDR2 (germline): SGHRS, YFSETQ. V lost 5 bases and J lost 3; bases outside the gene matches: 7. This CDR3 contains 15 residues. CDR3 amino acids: CASSKTSGRNYEQYF. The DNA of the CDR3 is TGCGCCAGCAGTAAAACTAGCGGGAGAAACTACGAGCAGTACTTC.

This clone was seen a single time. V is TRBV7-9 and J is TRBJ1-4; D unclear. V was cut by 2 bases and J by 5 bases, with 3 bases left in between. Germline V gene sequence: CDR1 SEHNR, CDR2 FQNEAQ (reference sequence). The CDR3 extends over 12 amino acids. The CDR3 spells CASSLTNEKLFF. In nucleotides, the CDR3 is TGTGCCAGCAGCTTAACAAATGAAAAACTGTTTTTT. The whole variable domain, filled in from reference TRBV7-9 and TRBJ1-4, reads DTGVSQNPRHKITKRGQNVTFRCDPISEHNRLYWYRQTLGQGPEFLTYFQNEAQLEKSRLLSDRFSAERPKGSFSTLEIQRTEQGDSAMYLCASSLTNEKLFFGSGTQLSVL.

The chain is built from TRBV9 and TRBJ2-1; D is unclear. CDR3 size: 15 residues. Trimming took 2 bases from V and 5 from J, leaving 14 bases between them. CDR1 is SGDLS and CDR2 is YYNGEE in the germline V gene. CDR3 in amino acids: CASSVSLVGNNEQFF. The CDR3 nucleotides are TGTGCCAGCAGCGTCTCCCTGGTCGGCAACAATGAGCAGTTCTTC.

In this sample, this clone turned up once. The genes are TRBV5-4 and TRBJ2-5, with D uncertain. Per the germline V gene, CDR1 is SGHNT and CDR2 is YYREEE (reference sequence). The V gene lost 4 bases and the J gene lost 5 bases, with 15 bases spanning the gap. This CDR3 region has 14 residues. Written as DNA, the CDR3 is TGTGCCAGCAGCCAAGGGCCCTCTCGGGAGACCCAGTACTTC. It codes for CASSQGPSRETQYF.

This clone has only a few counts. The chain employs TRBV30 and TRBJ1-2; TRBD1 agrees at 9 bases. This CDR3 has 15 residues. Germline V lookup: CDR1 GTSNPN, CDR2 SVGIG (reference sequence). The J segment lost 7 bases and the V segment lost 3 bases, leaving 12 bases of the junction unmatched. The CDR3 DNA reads TGTGCCTGGAGCCTAACCGCCGGGACAGGGAGTGGCTACACCTTC. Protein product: CAWSLTAGTGSGYTF.

The CDR3 region is CASSLSHGVRANSPLHF. The CDR3 DNA reads TGTGCCAGCAGCTTAAGTCATGGGGTTCGGGCTAATTCACCCCTCCACTTT. The V call is TRBV11-2, the J call TRBJ1-6, with unresolved D. V was clipped by 2 bases and J by 6 bases, with 17 bases between them. CDR3 length: 17 residues. Looked up from germline, CDR1 is SGHAT and CDR2 is FQNNGV.

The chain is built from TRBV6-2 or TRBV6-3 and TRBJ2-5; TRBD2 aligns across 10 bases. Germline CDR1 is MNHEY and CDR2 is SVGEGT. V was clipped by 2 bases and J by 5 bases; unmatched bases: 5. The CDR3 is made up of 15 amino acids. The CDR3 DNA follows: TGTGCCAGCAGTTACCCTAGCGGGAGTAGGGAGACCCAGTACTTC. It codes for CASSYPSGSRETQYF.

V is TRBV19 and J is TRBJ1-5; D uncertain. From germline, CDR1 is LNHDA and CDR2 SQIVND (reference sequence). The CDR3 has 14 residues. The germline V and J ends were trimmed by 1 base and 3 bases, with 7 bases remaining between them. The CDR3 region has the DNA TGTGCCAGTAGTATAGGTAGGTCCAATCAGCCCCAGCATTTT. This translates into CASSIGRSNQPQHF.

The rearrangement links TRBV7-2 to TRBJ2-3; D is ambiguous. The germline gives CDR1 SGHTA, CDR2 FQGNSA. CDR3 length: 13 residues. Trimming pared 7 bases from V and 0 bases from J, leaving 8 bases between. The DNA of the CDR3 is TGTGCCAGCAACCTCTTAAGCACAGATACGCAGTATTTT. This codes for CASNLLSTDTQYF.

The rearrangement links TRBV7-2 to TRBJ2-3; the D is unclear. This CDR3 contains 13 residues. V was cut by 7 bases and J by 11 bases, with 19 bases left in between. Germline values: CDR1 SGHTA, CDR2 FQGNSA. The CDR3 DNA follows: TGTGCCAGCACGGCTTTGGGCTTGATTGGGCAGTATTTT. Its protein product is CASTALGLIGQYF.

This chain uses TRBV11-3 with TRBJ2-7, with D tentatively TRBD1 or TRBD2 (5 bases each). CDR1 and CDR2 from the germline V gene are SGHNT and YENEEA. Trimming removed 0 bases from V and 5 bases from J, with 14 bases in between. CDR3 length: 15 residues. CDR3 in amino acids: CASSLDRGPGHEQYF. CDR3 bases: TGTGCCAGCAGCTTAGATCGGGGCCCCGGCCACGAGCAGTACTTC. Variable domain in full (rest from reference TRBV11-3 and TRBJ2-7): EAGVVQSPRYKIIEKKQPVAFWCNPISGHNTLYWYLQNLGQGPELLIRYENEEAVDDSQLPKDRFSAERLKGVDSTLKIQPAELGDSAVYLCASSLDRGPGHEQYFGPGTRLTVT.

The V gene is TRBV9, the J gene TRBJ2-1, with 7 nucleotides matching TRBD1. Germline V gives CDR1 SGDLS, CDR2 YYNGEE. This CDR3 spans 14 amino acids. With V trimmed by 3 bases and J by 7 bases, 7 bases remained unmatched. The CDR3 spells CASSATGKGNEQFF. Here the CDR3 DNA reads TGTGCCAGCAGCGCGACAGGGAAAGGGAATGAGCAGTTCTTC.

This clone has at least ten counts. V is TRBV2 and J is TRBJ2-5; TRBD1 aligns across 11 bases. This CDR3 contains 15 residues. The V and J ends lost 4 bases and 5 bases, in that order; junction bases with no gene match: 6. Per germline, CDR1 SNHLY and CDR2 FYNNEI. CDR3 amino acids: CASSAGTGGWETQYF. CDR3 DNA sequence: TGTGCCAGCAGTGCCGGGACAGGGGGGTGGGAGACCCAGTACTTC.

The CDR3 spells CASSLGTGGRDSPLHF. The CDR3 nucleotides are TGTGCCAGCAGCTTAGGGACAGGGGGTCGCGATTCACCCCTCCACTTT. V gene TRBV7-2 combines with J gene TRBJ1-6, with TRBD1 matching 10 bases. CDR1 and CDR2 (germline): SGHTA, FQGNSA. The CDR3 totals 16 residues. Trimming took 1 base from V and 8 from J; bases not matched to a gene: 5.

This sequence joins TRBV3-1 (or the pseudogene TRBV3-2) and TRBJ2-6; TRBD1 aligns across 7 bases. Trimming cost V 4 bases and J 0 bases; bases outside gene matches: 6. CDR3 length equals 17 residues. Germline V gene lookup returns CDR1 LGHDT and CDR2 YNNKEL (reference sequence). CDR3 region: CASSRRQGSSGANVLTF. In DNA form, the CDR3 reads TGTGCCAGCAGCCGCAGACAGGGAAGCTCTGGGGCCAACGTCCTGACTTTC.

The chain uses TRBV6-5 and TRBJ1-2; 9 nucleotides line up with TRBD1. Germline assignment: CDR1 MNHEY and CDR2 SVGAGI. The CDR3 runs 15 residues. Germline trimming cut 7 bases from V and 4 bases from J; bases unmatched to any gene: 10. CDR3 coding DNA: TGTGCCAGCAACACCGGGACAGGGCCCCTCTATGGCTACACCTTC. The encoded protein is CASNTGTGPLYGYTF.

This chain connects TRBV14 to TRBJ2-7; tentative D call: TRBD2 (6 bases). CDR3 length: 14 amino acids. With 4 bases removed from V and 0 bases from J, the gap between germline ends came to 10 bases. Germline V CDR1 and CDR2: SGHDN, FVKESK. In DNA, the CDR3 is TGTGCCAGCAGCCGTGGGGGGAACTCCTACGAGCAGTACTTC. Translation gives CASSRGGNSYEQYF.

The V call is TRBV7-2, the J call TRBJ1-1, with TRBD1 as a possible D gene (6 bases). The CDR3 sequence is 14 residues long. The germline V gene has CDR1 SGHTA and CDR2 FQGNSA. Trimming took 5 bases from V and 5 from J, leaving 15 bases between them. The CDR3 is CASSIKQGRTEAFF. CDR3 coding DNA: TGTGCCAGCAGCATAAAGCAGGGGCGTACTGAAGCTTTCTTT.

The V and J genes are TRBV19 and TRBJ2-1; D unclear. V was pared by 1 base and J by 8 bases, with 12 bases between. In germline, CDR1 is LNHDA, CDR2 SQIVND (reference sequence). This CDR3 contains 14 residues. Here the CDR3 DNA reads TGTGCCAGTAGTATAGGTGGCTATGGGCATGAGCAGTTCTTC. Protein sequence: CASSIGGYGHEQFF.